This T cell receptor beta chain was identified during a study of blood T cell repertoires in COVID-19. The repertoire was sequenced with immunoSEQ multiplex PCR; TCRdb's copy has only in-frame clones and lacks some. The table has 52,000 or so clones, roughly 85% seen once. Germline V lookup: CDR1 LGHDT, CDR2 YNNKEL (reference sequence). The CDR3 has 15 amino acids. The trim removed 4 bases at V and 3 bases at J, leaving 5 bases unmatched. The V and J genes are TRBV3-1 (or the pseudogene TRBV3-2) and TRBJ1-4; 7 bases match TRBD1. The sequenced sample was peripheral blood. The clonotype was recovered from a man older than 75 with acute or convalescent COVID-19. CDR3 coding DNA: TGTGCCAGCAGCCTCCGGGACAGTCCTAATGAAAAACTGTTTTTT. Its translation: CASSLRDSPNEKLFF.